The entry below gives a single TCR beta chain sequence along with its context. These data belong to a study of control samples from healthy donors and cancer patients. The assay was immunoSEQ multiplex PCR, and TCRdb's table has in-frame clones only and misses some. The sample has about 110,000 clones, roughly four fifths seen once. This CDR3 has 15 amino acids. Unmatched junction bases numbered 3, after V lost 5 bases and J lost 5 bases. Germline V gives CDR1 MNHEY, CDR2 SMNVEV (reference sequence). The V and J genes are TRBV27 and TRBJ2-1; the match to TRBD2 covers 13 bases. What was sequenced was blood. The TCR was taken from a man aged 18 to 30 in good health. CDR3 bases: TGTGCCAGCAGTGTACTAGCGGGGGGGGACAATGAGCAGTTCTTC. Its protein product is CASSVLAGGDNEQFF.